These T cell receptor beta chains were read from a single sample in a study of blood T cell repertoires in COVID-19. Produced via immunoSEQ multiplex PCR; TCRdb's table is partial and in-frame only. The sample includes approximately 210,000 clones, more than 75% of them seen just once. Sequences were obtained from PBMCs or T cells enriched from blood (not recorded which). All receptors come from a man aged 25-45 years with acute COVID-19. CDR3s include the opening cysteine and the closing phenylalanine or tryptophan. The D gene is left open where the match is weak. Some rows have no size entry. The others give once, few or many, or a class for an expanded clone.

TRBV19	TRBJ2-2	.	.	TGTGCCAGTAGTATACAGGGGAGCACCGGGGAGCTGTTTTTT	CASSIQGSTGELFF
TRBV28	TRBJ1-6	.	.	TGTGCCAGCAGCCCTAGTGGCTTCGTGCCGGGACAAGGGGGTCATAATTCACCCCTCCACTTT	CASSPSGFVPGQGGHNSPLHF
TRBV7-9	TRBJ2-1	few	.	TGTGCCAGCAGCTTCCCAGGGACCTACAATGAGCAGTTCTTC	CASSFPGTYNEQFF
TRBV6-5	TRBJ1-2	once	TRBD1	TGTGCCAGCAGCGTACAGGGGAGAGGTGGCTACACCTTC	CASSVQGRGGYTF
TRBV3-1/TRBV3-2	TRBJ1-1	.	TRBD1	TGTGCCAGCGGACGGAGCGACAGGGGAACTGAAGCTTTCTTT	CASGRSDRGTEAFF
TRBV2	TRBJ2-7	once	TRBD2	TGTGCCAGCAGGAGGGGAGGACTAGCGGGGGGAAACTACGAGCAGTACTTC	CASRRGGLAGGNYEQYF
TRBV7-9	TRBJ1-2	.	TRBD1	TGTGCCAGCAGCTTACGGGACAGACCTAACTATGGCTACACCTTC	CASSLRDRPNYGYTF
TRBV11-3	TRBJ2-3	.	TRBD2	TGTGCCAGCAGCTTACGCGGGGGGGCCGGTACGCAGTATTTT	CASSLRGGAGTQYF
TRBV9	TRBJ2-5	.	.	TGTGCCAGCAGCCGCCGGACTGTCCAAGAGACCCAGTACTTC	CASSRRTVQETQYF
TRBV11-2	TRBJ2-7	few	.	TGTGCCAGCAGCCAGAGGTACGAGCAGTACTTC	CASSQRYEQYF
TRBV5-1	TRBJ1-6	.	TRBD1	TGCGCCAGCAGGATGGACAGGGGGTACTATAATTCACCCCTCCACTTT	CASRMDRGYYNSPLHF
TRBV6-1	TRBJ2-7	.	TRBD2	TGTGCCAGCAGTGAAAGGGCGGGGGGGCCCCACGAGCAGTACTTC	CASSERAGGPHEQYF
TRBV5-5	TRBJ1-2	few	.	TGTGCCAGCAGCCCCTACAGGGATCCCCTCTATGGCTACACCTTC	CASSPYRDPLYGYTF
TRBV6-5	TRBJ1-5	.	TRBD1	TGTGCCAGCAGCCAGACAGGGACCCAGCCCCAGCATTTT	CASSQTGTQPQHF
TRBV2	TRBJ2-3	few	.	TGTGCCAGCAGGAGGGACACTAGCACAGATACGCAGTATTTT	CASRRDTSTDTQYF
TRBV10-3	TRBJ2-7	.	.	TGTGCCATCAGACCCGGGACTGCCCGGACCTACGAGCAGTACTTC	CAIRPGTARTYEQYF
TRBV19	TRBJ2-1	.	.	TGTGCCACCTCCATGACAGGCTTGGAGGAGCAGTTCTTC	CATSMTGLEEQFF
TRBV24-1	TRBJ2-2	.	TRBD1	TGTGCCACCTCCGGGACAGCCACGAACACCGGGGAGCTGTTTTTT	CATSGTATNTGELFF
TRBV27	TRBJ1-6	.	.	TGTGCCAGCAGTCCGGTGAGAGGACAGATTCATTCACCCCTCCACTTT	CASSPVRGQIHSPLHF
TRBV27	TRBJ2-7	once	TRBD2	TGTGCCAGCAGGTACGGGGGGACGGGCGAGCAGTACTTC	CASRYGGTGEQYF
TRBV3-1/TRBV3-2	TRBJ1-3	few	.	TGTGCCAGCAGCCAAGCTCAGGTGTCTGGAAACACCATATATTTT	CASSQAQVSGNTIYF
TRBV29-1	TRBJ1-4	.	TRBD1	TGCAGCGTTACCTGGACAGGGGCTAATGAAAAACTGTTTTTT	CSVTWTGANEKLFF
TRBV2	TRBJ2-7	.	TRBD1	TGTGCCACGAAACCTACAAGGGGGCGCCCCGCCCCCTACGAGCAGTACTTC	CATKPTRGRPAPYEQYF
TRBV5-1	TRBJ2-7	.	.	TGCGCCAGCAGCTTAGGGGCAGACTCCTACGAGCAGTACTTC	CASSLGADSYEQYF
TRBV14	TRBJ2-3	once	.	TGTGCCAGCAGCCATCCCCGGGGAACTAGCACAGATACGCAGTATTTT	CASSHPRGTSTDTQYF
TRBV29-1	TRBJ2-7	.	TRBD1	TGCAGCGTTGACAAGGACAGGGGGTACGAGCAGTACTTC	CSVDKDRGYEQYF
TRBV7-6	TRBJ1-1	few	.	TGTGCCAGCAGTCCAGGGGTTGTGAACACTGAAGCTTTCTTT	CASSPGVVNTEAFF
TRBV2	TRBJ2-7	once	.	TGTGCCAGCAGGAAGTCGGACAGTGGGTCACGGGAGCAGTACTTC	CASRKSDSGSREQYF
TRBV25-1	TRBJ1-4	.	.	TGTGCCAGCAGTGAGGGGGGATTCAGTGAAAAACTGTTTTTT	CASSEGGFSEKLFF
TRBV2	TRBJ1-4	.	.	TGTGCCAGCACGAGGAGAGCTCGTGAAAAACTGTTTTTT	CASTRRAREKLFF
TRBV28	TRBJ1-2	.	TRBD1	TGTGCCAGCAGTACCGTCACCGGGACAGGGAGGGGTGGCTACACCTTC	CASSTVTGTGRGGYTF
TRBV28	TRBJ1-1	.	.	TGTGCCAGCAGTTTCAGCACTGAAGCTTTCTTT	CASSFSTEAFF
TRBV6-5	TRBJ1-6	.	TRBD1	TGTGCCAGCAGACCCGAGACAGGGTTGAATTCACCCCTCCACTTT	CASRPETGLNSPLHF
TRBV30	TRBJ1-4	few	TRBD1	TGTGCCTGGAGTGCATCCCGGGACAGGGGTTTTGAAAAACTGTTTTTT	CAWSASRDRGFEKLFF
TRBV5-5	TRBJ1-6	few	.	TGTGCCAGCAACCGAAACCCCGGGGTGATCAATTCACCCCTCCACTTT	CASNRNPGVINSPLHF
TRBV30	TRBJ1-1	.	.	TGTGCCTGGACTAAACAGGACACTGAAGCTTTCTTT	CAWTKQDTEAFF
TRBV18	TRBJ1-5	.	TRBD1	TGTGCCAGCTCTCTCATGACAGGGAACAATCAGCCCCAGCATTTT	CASSLMTGNNQPQHF
TRBV9	TRBJ1-2	.	TRBD1	TGTGCCAGCAGCGGACAGGGCTGGGGTGGCTACACCTTC	CASSGQGWGGYTF
TRBV28	TRBJ1-1	.	.	TGTGCCAGCAGGCAAGCACCCGTCGACACTGAAGCTTTCTTT	CASRQAPVDTEAFF
TRBV30	TRBJ1-3	.	.	TGTGCCCTTACCCAGGGGACTGGAAACACCATATATTTT	CALTQGTGNTIYF
TRBV13	TRBJ1-1	.	.	TGTGCCAGCAGCTTTCAGACTTATCAGCTCGCGGTGAACACTGAAGCTTTCTTT	CASSFQTYQLAVNTEAFF
TRBV5-6	TRBJ2-7	.	.	TGTGCCAGCAGCTTGCAGGGGCCGCGCGAGCAGTACTTC	CASSLQGPREQYF
TRBV27	TRBJ2-1	.	TRBD2	TGTGCCAGCAGTTTATCCTCGGGGGGTGGATACAATGAGCAGTTCTTC	CASSLSSGGGYNEQFF
TRBV5-6	TRBJ2-7	.	.	TGTGCCAGCAGCTCGGGACACGGCGAGCGGTACTTC	CASSSGHGERYF
TRBV19	TRBJ2-1	.	.	TGTGCCAGTAAGATCTCCGGGGACAATGAGCAGTTCTTC	CASKISGDNEQFF
TRBV5-1	TRBJ1-5	.	.	TGCGCCAGCAGGAAAACTGTCGGTCAGCCCCAGCATTTT	CASRKTVGQPQHF
TRBV7-9	TRBJ1-1	.	.	TGTGCCAGCAGACCCGGTGTAGTCAACACTGAAGCTTTCTTT	CASRPGVVNTEAFF
TRBV5-1	TRBJ1-2	.	TRBD1	TGCGCCAGCAGCCCTGGACAGGGAGACTATGGCTACACCTTC	CASSPGQGDYGYTF
TRBV7-9	TRBJ2-5	.	.	TGTGCCAGCAGCTCAGGGGAGGAGACCCAGTACTTC	CASSSGEETQYF